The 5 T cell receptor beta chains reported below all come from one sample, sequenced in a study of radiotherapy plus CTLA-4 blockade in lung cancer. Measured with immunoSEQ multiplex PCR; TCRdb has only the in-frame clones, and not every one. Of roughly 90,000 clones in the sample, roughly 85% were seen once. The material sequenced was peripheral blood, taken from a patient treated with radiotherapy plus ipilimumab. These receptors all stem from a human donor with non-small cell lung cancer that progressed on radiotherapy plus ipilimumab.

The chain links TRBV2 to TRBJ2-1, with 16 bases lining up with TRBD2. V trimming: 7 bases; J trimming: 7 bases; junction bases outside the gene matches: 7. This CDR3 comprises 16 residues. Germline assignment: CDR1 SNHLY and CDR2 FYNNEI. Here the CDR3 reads CASTRGLAGGENEQFF. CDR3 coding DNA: TGTGCCAGCACTAGGGGACTAGCGGGAGGGGAAAATGAGCAGTTCTTC.

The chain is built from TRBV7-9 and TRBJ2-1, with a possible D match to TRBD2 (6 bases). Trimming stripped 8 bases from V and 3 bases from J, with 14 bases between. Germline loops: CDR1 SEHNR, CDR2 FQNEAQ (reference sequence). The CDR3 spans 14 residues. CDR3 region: CASFSAGYYNEQFF. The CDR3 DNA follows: TGTGCCAGCTTTTCGGCGGGGTACTACAATGAGCAGTTCTTC.

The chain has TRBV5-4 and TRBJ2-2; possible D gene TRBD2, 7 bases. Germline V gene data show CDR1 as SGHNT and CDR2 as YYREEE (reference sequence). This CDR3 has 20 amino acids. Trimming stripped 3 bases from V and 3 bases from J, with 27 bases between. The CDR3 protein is CASSSAAGGVQGGHTGELFF. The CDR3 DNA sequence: TGTGCCAGCAGCTCGGCTGCCGGTGGTGTACAGGGAGGGCACACCGGGGAGCTGTTTTTT.

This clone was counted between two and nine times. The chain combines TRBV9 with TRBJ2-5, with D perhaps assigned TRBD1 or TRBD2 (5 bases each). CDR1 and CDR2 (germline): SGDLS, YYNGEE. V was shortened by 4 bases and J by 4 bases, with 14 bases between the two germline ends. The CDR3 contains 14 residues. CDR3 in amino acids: CASSLATGAETQYF. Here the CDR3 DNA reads TGTGCCAGCAGCTTGGCTACCGGGGCAGAGACCCAGTACTTC.

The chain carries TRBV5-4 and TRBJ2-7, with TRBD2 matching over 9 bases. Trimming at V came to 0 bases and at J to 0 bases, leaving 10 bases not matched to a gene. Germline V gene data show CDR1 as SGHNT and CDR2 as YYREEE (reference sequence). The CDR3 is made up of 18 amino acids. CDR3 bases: TGTGCCAGCAGCTTGGTATTTAGCGGGAGTTCCCGCTCCTACGAGCAGTACGTC. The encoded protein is CASSLVFSGSSRSYEQYV.